The source of this TCR beta chain is a study of blood T cell repertoires in COVID-19. Study information: The cDNA or gDNA used as material had been derived from T cells, B-cell-depleted T cells, or PBMCs.

Losses at the gene ends were 1 base for V and 3 bases for J; bases not matched to a gene: 11. The CDR3 totals 17 residues. The germline CDR1 and CDR2 sequences are SGHDT and YYEEEE. Study processing details: Estimation of nucleated cell counts was performed using reference gene primer amplification. Measured with immunoSEQ multiplex PCR; TCRdb has only the in-frame clones, and not every one. The V and J calls and clone size are taken from that table; D and trimming were inferred from the DNA. The sample carries about 130,000 clones, around 77% recorded once. The receptor comes from a human donor in a cohort sampled during active COVID-19. The specimen sequenced was peripheral blood. V is TRBV5-6 and J is TRBJ2-7, with TRBD1 identical over 9 bases. The CDR3 sequence: CASSLSPYRDRVYEQYF. In nucleotides, the CDR3 is TGTGCCAGCAGCTTGTCACCCTACCGGGACAGGGTCTACGAGCAGTACTTC.